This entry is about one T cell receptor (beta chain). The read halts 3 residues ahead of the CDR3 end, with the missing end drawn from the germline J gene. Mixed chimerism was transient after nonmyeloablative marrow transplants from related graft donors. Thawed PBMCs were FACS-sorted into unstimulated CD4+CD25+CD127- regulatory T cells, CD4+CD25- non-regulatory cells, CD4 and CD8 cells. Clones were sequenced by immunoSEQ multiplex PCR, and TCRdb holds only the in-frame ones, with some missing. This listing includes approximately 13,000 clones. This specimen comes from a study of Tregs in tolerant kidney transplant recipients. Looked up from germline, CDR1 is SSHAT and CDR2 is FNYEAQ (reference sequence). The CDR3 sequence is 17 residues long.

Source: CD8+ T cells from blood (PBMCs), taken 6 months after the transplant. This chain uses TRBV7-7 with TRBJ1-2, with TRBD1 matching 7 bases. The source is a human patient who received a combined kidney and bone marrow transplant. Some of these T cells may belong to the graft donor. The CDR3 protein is CASSLAQGKFVLCVYTF. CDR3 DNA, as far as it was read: TGTGCCAGCAGCTTAGCACAGGGGAAGTTCGTCCTCTGTGTC.